This T cell receptor beta chain comes out of a study of beta chain features in type 1 diabetes. The study, taken as a whole, reports: Insertion counts at VDJ junctions were lower in type 1 diabetes patients, who also showed more deletions there.

The investigators reverse transcribed all of the isolated RNA, so they sequenced expressed TCRB transcripts. Libraries were prepared by immunoSEQ multiplex PCR; TCRdb keeps only in-frame clonotypes and omits some of them. The sample yields 200,000 to 250,000 clones, 14% seen once. CDR1 and CDR2 from the germline V gene are KGHSH and LQKENI. J was trimmed by 8 bases and V by 4 bases; bases with no gene match: 8. The CDR3 extends over 14 amino acids. Sorting that relied on CD45RO/CCR7/CD25/CD127/CD95/CD27 yielded CD4+ naive, central memory, regulatory and stem cell-like memory cells. On this clone: Its antigen is currently unknown.

The TCR was taken from a woman aged 40 to 50 in good health. J is TRBJ2-1 and V is TRBV18, with 7 bases matching TRBD1. The specimen was naive CD4+ T cells from blood. CDR3 sequence (DNA): TGTGCCAGCTCACTCCGGGACAGATTGTATGAGCAGTTCTTC. Translated, it gives CASSLRDRLYEQFF.